The present entry profiles one T cell receptor beta chain with its context. Preparation of the TCRbeta library was carried out with unique molecular identifiers. TCRdb independently ran MiXCR on the PCR reads; one entry per CDR3 protein. The sample carries approximately 650,000 distinct CDR3 sequences, roughly 13% recorded once. This entry belongs to a study of T-cell reconstitution after alpha-beta-depleted transplantation in children. Trimming removed 4 bases from V and 5 bases from J, with 18 bases in between. This CDR3 region has 15 residues. Per the germline V gene, CDR1 is SGHRS and CDR2 is YFSETQ.

The sample consisted of PBMCs, taken before TCRalphabeta/CD19-depleted stem cell transplant. The clonotype comes from a girl aged 2-10 years with congenital amegakaryocytic thrombocytopenia, due to receive a stem cell transplant. The chain couples TRBV5-1 to TRBJ1-2; D possibly corresponds to TRBD1 (6 bases). CDR3 DNA sequence: TGCGCCAGCAGCGAAGCAGGGGTGGTAAATTATGGCTACACCTTC. Translated, it gives CASSEAGVVNYGYTF.